One T cell receptor beta chain is described in this entry. Method: immunoSEQ multiplex PCR; TCRdb's copy keeps in-frame clones and lacks some. This sample carries hundreds of thousands of clones, around 84% of them seen once, and the ten largest clones take roughly 2.5%. The study recruited people aged about 18 to 95 years across around 24 US areas. Germline V gene lookup returns CDR1 MNHNS and CDR2 SASEGT. V lost 2 bases to trimming and J lost 4 bases; unmatched junction nucleotides: 18. The CDR3 length is 19 residues. The data were taken from a study of blood T cell repertoires in COVID-19. V usage is TRBV6-1 and J usage is TRBJ2-5; 8 bases agree with TRBD2. The receptor was isolated from a woman in her fifties or sixties who had recovered from COVID-19. The sequenced sample consisted of PBMCs or T cells enriched from blood (not recorded which). The DNA for the CDR3 is TGTGCCAGCAGTGAACTGCGTGTACTAGCGGAACTCAAGGGAGAGACCCAGTACTTC. Translation: CASSELRVLAELKGETQYF.